Presented here are 18 T cell receptor beta chains from one specimen sequenced in a study of blood T cell repertoires in COVID-19 (dated by TCRdb to 2019 to 2021). Library generation was performed with the immunoSEQ multiplex PCR assay. TCRdb stores this immuneACCESS table with in-frame sequences only. Part of the clones is absent; in the studies checked, under half of the shortfall reflects unresolved V genes, and no reason is known for the rest. The sample table shows about 140,000 clones, and more than 70% are seen once. The ten largest make up 4.5% to 6% of the sample. Sequencing input: peripheral blood. The receptors were sampled from a woman aged 50 to 60 with acute or convalescent COVID-19.

The chain is built from TRBV7-2 and TRBJ1-3; TRBD1 agrees at 11 bases. Trimming cost V 5 bases and J 3 bases; bases outside gene matches: 9. Germline V gene data show CDR1 as SGHTA and CDR2 as FQGNSA. This CDR3 is 17 amino acids long. CDR3 sequence reads: CASSPIRTGGFGNTIYF. The CDR3 coding sequence is TGTGCCAGCAGCCCCATCCGGACAGGGGGCTTTGGAAACACCATATATTTT.

Only one count was recorded for this clone. The rearrangement uses TRBV3-1 (or the pseudogene TRBV3-2) and TRBJ1-1, with TRBD1 matching over 7 bases. Germline V gene lookup returns CDR1 LGHDT and CDR2 YNNKEL (reference sequence). The CDR3 is 18 residues long. With V trimmed by 8 bases and J by 3 bases, 21 bases remained unmatched. The CDR3 nucleotides read TGTGCCAGCGTGGAGAAGGTCCCGGGACAGCGTAAGTACACTGAAGCTTTCTTT. Its translation is CASVEKVPGQRKYTEAFF.

V and J are TRBV7-9 and TRBJ2-1; possible D gene TRBD2, 5 bases. V lost 5 bases to trimming and J lost 5 bases, with 16 bases between them. CDR3 length equals 15 residues. Germline V CDR1 and CDR2: SEHNR, FQNEAQ (reference sequence). The CDR3 here is CASSPHGAGDNEQFF. CDR3 coding DNA: TGTGCCAGCAGCCCACACGGCGCGGGCGACAATGAGCAGTTCTTC.

This rearrangement joins TRBV6-1 to TRBJ1-2, with a weak D call TRBD1 (5 bases). V was clipped by 2 bases and J by 8 bases, with 12 bases between them. The length of the CDR3 is 13 residues. Germline assignment: CDR1 MNHNS and CDR2 SASEGT. The CDR3 region has the DNA TGTGCCAGCAGTGAACACGGACAAAAGGGCTACACCTTC. Translated: CASSEHGQKGYTF.

This chain uses TRBV6-5 with TRBJ1-5; 10 positions agree with TRBD1. J gave up 5 bases and V 8 bases, and 3 bases lay outside the gene matches. Germline V gene lookup returns CDR1 MNHEY and CDR2 SVGAGI. The CDR3 is 13 residues long. The CDR3 bases are TGTGCCAGCGTGGGGACAGGGGATCAGCCCCAGCATTTT. This encodes CASVGTGDQPQHF.

This clone has more than one count but fewer than ten. This chain joins TRBV6-2 or TRBV6-3 and TRBJ2-2, with D maybe TRBD2 (5 bases). Germline V CDR1 and CDR2: MNHEY, SVGEGT. Trimming took 6 bases from V and 2 from J, leaving 13 bases between them. The CDR3 length is 15 residues. The CDR3 DNA sequence: TGTGCCAGCAGCGAGCGGAGACTAAACACCGGGGAGCTGTTTTTT. Residues: CASSERRLNTGELFF.

Regarding this clone: A much larger clone lies one base from this, so it may be a read error. V and J are TRBV6-4 and TRBJ1-1; weak D call: TRBD1 (6 bases). In germline, CDR1 is MRHNA, CDR2 SNTAGT. The CDR3 is 13 residues long. Trimming took 5 bases from V and 2 from J, leaving 9 bases between them. The CDR3 bases are TGTGCCAGCAGTTTGGACAGTAACACTGAAGCTTTCTTT. It is translated as CASSLDSNTEAFF.

The chain carries TRBV13 and TRBJ1-3; unclear D gene. With 5 bases removed from V and 2 bases from J, the gap between germline ends came to 19 bases. From germline, CDR1 is PRHDT and CDR2 FYEKMQ (reference sequence). The CDR3 spans 17 residues. The CDR3 loop reads CASSHPLRLFAGNTIYF. The CDR3 coding sequence is TGTGCCAGCAGCCACCCCTTGCGGTTATTTGCTGGAAACACCATATATTTT. Variable domain in full (rest from reference TRBV13 and TRBJ1-3): AAGVIQSPRHLIKEKRETATLKCYPIPRHDTVYWYQQGPGQDPQFLISFYEKMQSDKGSIPDRFSAQQFSDYHSELNMSSLELGDSALYFCASSHPLRLFAGNTIYFGEGSWLTVV.

In this sample, this clone turned up a few times. The identical CDR3 is also encoded by other nucleotide sequences in the sample. V is TRBV7-3 and J is TRBJ1-1; a weak D match, TRBD1 (5 bases). Germline lookup yields CDR1 SGHTA and CDR2 FQGTGA. The CDR3 has 13 residues. Trimming stripped 5 bases from V and 1 base from J, with 8 bases between. As DNA, the CDR3 is TGTGCCAGCAGCCGGGACTCGAACACTGAAGCTTTCTTT. It translates to CASSRDSNTEAFF.

This clone was counted once. The chain has TRBV11-2 and TRBJ2-7; TRBD2 matches at 9 bases. The CDR3 contains 16 residues. The V segment lost 0 bases and the J segment 7 bases; nucleotides outside the gene matches: 10. Germline loops: CDR1 SGHAT, CDR2 FQNNGV. CDR3 region: CASSLDSGLATEEQYF. DNA of the CDR3: TGTGCCAGCAGCTTAGACTCGGGACTAGCAACAGAGGAGCAGTACTTC.

This clone turned up a few times. The V call is TRBV7-3, the J call TRBJ1-2, with 7 bases that match TRBD1. V was clipped by 5 bases and J by 3 bases; unmatched bases: 9. The CDR3 extends over 15 amino acids. CDR1 SGHTA and CDR2 FQGTGA come from the germline V gene. This CDR3 reads CASSAQQGPHYGYTF. CDR3 DNA: TGTGCCAGCAGCGCACAACAGGGGCCCCACTATGGCTACACCTTC.

This sequence joins TRBV4-3 and TRBJ1-2; a weak D match, TRBD1 (5 bases). Germline V gene data show CDR1 as LGHNA and CDR2 as YSLEER. The CDR3 runs 14 residues. V lost 3 bases and J 6 bases, leaving 14 bases between the germline ends. CDR3 region: CASSHTGPGNGYTF. CDR3 DNA: TGCGCCAGCAGCCATACTGGGCCAGGGAATGGCTACACCTTC.

The chain couples TRBV7-2 to TRBJ2-2; tentative D call: TRBD2 (7 bases). V shed 2 bases and J shed 2 bases, with 9 bases lying between them. CDR3 length: 15 amino acids. Per germline, CDR1 SGHTA and CDR2 FQGNSA. The DNA of the CDR3 is TGTGCCAGCAGCTTAACGGGGGGCAACACCGGGGAGCTGTTTTTT. Translating it yields CASSLTGGNTGELFF.

The V and J genes are TRBV18 and TRBJ2-1; D is ambiguous. The CDR3 is made up of 15 amino acids. Trimming shortened V by 0 bases and J by 3 bases, and 9 bases separated the two germline ends. Germline CDR1 is KGHSH and CDR2 is LQKENI. CDR3 in amino acids: CASSPPVPDYNEQFF. In DNA form, the CDR3 reads TGTGCCAGCTCACCACCGGTTCCAGACTACAATGAGCAGTTCTTC.

This clone was seen just once. This rearrangement joins TRBV3-1 (or the pseudogene TRBV3-2) to TRBJ1-1; D is possibly TRBD1 (6 bases). Trimming pared 3 bases from V and 4 bases from J, leaving 21 bases between. The CDR3 totals 17 residues. Germline assignment: CDR1 LGHDT and CDR2 YNNKEL (reference sequence). Written as DNA, the CDR3 is TGTGCCAGCAGCCATCGTCTTTATCAAGGGGGTGGCACTGAAGCTTTCTTT. Translating gives CASSHRLYQGGGTEAFF.

This chain joins TRBV9 and TRBJ2-1; D might be TRBD2 (6 bases). Germline V gene sequence: CDR1 SGDLS, CDR2 YYNGEE. V dropped 3 bases and J dropped 1 base, with 14 bases sitting between them. CDR3 length: 16 amino acids. The CDR3 DNA sequence: TGTGCCAGCAGCGCCTCTGGGGGGACGTCCTACAATGAGCAGTTCTTC. This gives the protein CASSASGGTSYNEQFF.

The V gene is TRBV7-2, the J gene TRBJ1-6; 7 bases are shared with TRBD1. After removal of 3 bases from V and 8 bases from J, the junction contained 4 bases not matched to a gene. This CDR3 is built from 14 residues. Germline CDR1 is SGHTA and CDR2 is FQGNSA. The CDR3 loop is CASSLGQTYSPLHF. The CDR3 DNA reads TGTGCCAGCAGCTTGGGACAGACTTATTCACCCCTCCACTTT.

This chain joins TRBV7-9 and TRBJ2-1; no reliable D call. The CDR3 runs 11 residues. The V gene's germline CDR1 is SEHNR and CDR2 FQNEAQ (reference sequence). V was clipped by 2 bases and J by 10 bases, with 6 bases between them. The CDR3 DNA reads as TGTGCCAGCAGCTTACGTGTGGAGCAGTTCTTC. Translated, it gives CASSLRVEQFF.